This record concerns one T cell receptor beta chain sequence. Germline-derived CDR1 and CDR2 are LGHNA and YSLEER. V lost 1 base, J lost 0 bases, and 3 bases stayed unmatched. The CDR3 runs 16 residues. The investigators amplified TCR beta CDR3 regions from RNA transcripts. First-round RT-PCR of the TCR CDR3 relied on the HTBI primer set. TCRdb used MiXCR to reprocess the multiplex PCR reads, holding one entry per CDR3 protein. The sample lists hundreds of thousands of distinct CDR3 sequences, around 22% occurring once. These data originate in a study of T cells in Graves' hyperthyroidism and ophthalmopathy.

This sequence originates from a woman in her twenties or thirties with Graves' ophthalmopathy. The J gene is TRBJ2-7, the V gene TRBV4-3, with TRBD1 matching 10 bases. Input material: blood. The CDR3 sequence is CASSQVGDRGSYEQYF. The CDR3 nucleotides are TGCGCCAGCAGCCAAGTAGGGGACAGGGGCTCCTACGAGCAGTACTTC.